These 32 T cell receptor beta chains share one sample of origin, sequenced in a study of cytomegalovirus exposure and HLA in healthy donors. The study ran its PCR with 60 Vbeta and 13 Jbeta primers. Profiling relied on immunoSEQ multiplex PCR, and the TCRdb table lists in-frame clones only, not all of them. Of approximately 210,000 clones in the sample, approximately 82% were seen once. The sequencing sample was made of PBMCs. These receptors all stem from a woman in her fifties or sixties in good health and CMV-seropositive.

This clone has a single count. V is TRBV5-1 and J is TRBJ2-3; 8 nucleotides match TRBD1. Germline trimming cut 4 bases from V and 0 bases from J; bases unmatched to any gene: 4. The CDR3 consists of 15 residues. CDR1 is SGHRS, CDR2 YFSETQ, per germline. CDR3 amino acids: CASSGRTGSTDTQYF. The CDR3 DNA is TGCGCCAGCAGCGGGAGGACAGGGAGCACAGATACGCAGTATTTT.

Only one count was recorded for this clone. The V call is TRBV7-9, the J call TRBJ2-2; 14 nucleotides line up with TRBD2. V lost 5 bases and J lost 2; bases outside the gene matches: 7. There are 18 residues in the CDR3. Germline V gene data show CDR1 as SEHNR and CDR2 as FQNEAQ (reference sequence). The CDR3 nucleotides are TGTGCCAGCAGCCCAGGACTAGCGGGGGGCCTTAACACCGGGGAGCTGTTTTTT. Residues: CASSPGLAGGLNTGELFF.

This chain joins TRBV9 and TRBJ2-5; possibly TRBD1 for D (6 bases). Gene TRBJ2-7 matches the end of the DNA better, so the J call may be wrong. Germline loops: CDR1 SGDLS, CDR2 YYNGEE. CDR3 length equals 11 residues. CDR3 amino acids: CASSGRGEQYF. In DNA, the CDR3 is TGTGCCAGCAGCGGCAGGGGCGAGCAGTACTTC.

The sample holds a few counts of this clone. The rearrangement uses TRBV6-5 and TRBJ1-2; possibly TRBD1 for D (5 bases). The CDR3 spans 13 residues. In germline, CDR1 is MNHEY, CDR2 SVGAGI. V was clipped by 6 bases and J by 2 bases, with 10 bases between them. In DNA, the CDR3 is TGTGCCAGCAGCCTTCGACAGAACTATGGCTACACCTTC. This sequence encodes CASSLRQNYGYTF.

The chain links TRBV7-6 to TRBJ2-3; perhaps TRBD2 as D (7 bases). Deletions cut 2 bases from V and 3 bases from J, with 15 bases between. This CDR3 is built from 16 residues. Per germline, CDR1 SGHVS and CDR2 FNYEAQ. The CDR3 protein is CASSLIGGGPTDTQYF. The CDR3 DNA sequence: TGTGCCAGCAGCTTAATTGGGGGGGGGCCGACAGATACGCAGTATTTT.

DNA for the CDR3: TGTGCCATCAGTGAGTCGGGGGCCGATGGCTACACCTTC. It specifies CAISESGADGYTF. The chain carries TRBV10-3 and TRBJ1-2; possible D gene TRBD1, 6 bases. CDR3 length: 13 residues. Trimming pared 0 bases from V and 6 bases from J, leaving 8 bases between. CDR1 and CDR2 from the germline V gene are ENHRY and SYGVKD.

The rearrangement links TRBV27 to TRBJ2-7; possible D gene TRBD1, 6 bases. The V end lost 4 bases, the J end lost 4 bases, and 17 bases lay between the germline ends. This CDR3 has 15 amino acids. Germline loops: CDR1 MNHEY, CDR2 SMNVEV (reference sequence). The CDR3: CASSWARGFSYEQYF. The CDR3 bases are TGTGCCAGCAGTTGGGCCAGGGGTTTTTCGTACGAGCAGTACTTC.

The CDR3 is CASSPRTGGEAFF. The CDR3, as DNA: TGTGCCAGCAGCCCCCGGACAGGAGGTGAAGCTTTCTTT. The chain couples TRBV7-6 to TRBJ1-1, with 7 bases that match TRBD1. Germline V gene sequence: CDR1 SGHVS, CDR2 FNYEAQ. J lost 7 bases, V lost 5 bases, and 7 bases had no gene match. The CDR3 totals 13 residues.

The chain is built from TRBV7-3 and TRBJ1-2; 10 bases are a match to TRBD1. Germline V lookup: CDR1 SGHTA, CDR2 FQGTGA. The V segment lost 2 bases and the J segment 3 bases; nucleotides outside the gene matches: 0. CDR3 length: 14 residues. The CDR3 DNA is TGTGCCAGCAGCTTAGGGACAGGGGACTATGGCTACACCTTC. Its protein is CASSLGTGDYGYTF.

The V call is TRBV10-3, the J call TRBJ2-6, with D possibly being TRBD1 (5 bases). The germline gives CDR1 ENHRY, CDR2 SYGVKD. CDR3 size: 17 residues. V was shortened by 4 bases and J by 2 bases, with 15 bases between the two germline ends. CDR3: CAISGDQGQAGANVLTF. CDR3 coding DNA: TGTGCCATCAGTGGTGATCAGGGCCAAGCTGGGGCCAACGTCCTGACTTTC.

The V call is TRBV28, the J call TRBJ2-5; TRBD2 is a possible D gene (5 bases). The DNA end is more similar to TRBJ2-7, so the J call may be wrong. Germline V gives CDR1 MDHEN, CDR2 SYDVKM. The CDR3 length is 14 residues. CDR3 loop: CASSSTTRIYEQYF. CDR3 DNA sequence: TGTGCCAGCAGTTCGACAACTAGGATCTACGAGCAGTACTTC.

The CDR3 is CASSKGQQGAWGTEAFF. CDR3 DNA: TGTGCCAGTAGTAAGGGCCAGCAGGGGGCCTGGGGCACTGAAGCTTTCTTT. This chain links TRBV19 with TRBJ1-1; 8 positions agree with TRBD1. Trimming removed 4 bases from V and 4 bases from J; junction bases left unmatched: 14. Germline CDR1 is LNHDA and CDR2 is SQIVND (reference sequence). The CDR3 runs 17 residues.

This clone appeared once. The chain uses TRBV30 and TRBJ2-7; 7 nucleotides line up with TRBD1. From germline, CDR1 is GTSNPN and CDR2 SVGIG (reference sequence). There are 14 residues in the CDR3. The trim removed 5 bases at V and 2 bases at J, leaving 9 bases unmatched. The DNA of the CDR3 is TGTGCCTGGCAACCGGGACAGATGACCTACGAGCAGTACTTC. It yields the protein CAWQPGQMTYEQYF.

The chain joins TRBV19 to TRBJ1-2; 7 positions agree with TRBD1. The germline gives CDR1 LNHDA, CDR2 SQIVND (reference sequence). V lost 3 bases, J lost 2 bases, and 3 bases stayed unmatched. The CDR3 sequence is 14 residues long. The CDR3 is CASSIRTGNYGYTF. In DNA form, the CDR3 reads TGTGCCAGTAGTATCCGGACAGGAAACTATGGCTACACCTTC.

This clone was seen only once. The V gene is TRBV7-8, the J gene TRBJ2-5; D gene uncertain. The germline V gene has CDR1 SGHVS and CDR2 FQNEAQ. The V end was cut by 5 bases, the J end by 1 base, with 11 bases between. The CDR3 covers 14 residues. The CDR3 DNA reads as TGTGCCAGCAGCCCCCGGTGGAGCCAAGAGACCCAGTACTTC. Encoded protein: CASSPRWSQETQYF.

The rearrangement uses TRBV6-6 and TRBJ1-4; a possible D gene is TRBD1 (6 bases). Trimming pared 2 bases from V and 2 bases from J, leaving 9 bases between. The CDR3 is made up of 15 amino acids. The germline V gene has CDR1 MNHNY and CDR2 SVGAGI (reference sequence). The CDR3 here is CASSYPQGTNEKLFF. CDR3 nucleotides: TGTGCCAGCAGTTACCCCCAGGGGACTAATGAAAAACTGTTTTTT.

The gene calls are TRBV7-9 and TRBJ1-6; no clear D. The CDR3 contains 15 residues. CDR1 is SEHNR and CDR2 is FQNEAQ in the germline V gene (reference sequence). Trimming took off 1 base at V and 3 bases at J, with 7 bases between the two ends. The CDR3 sequence: CASSLGTHYNSPLHF. Here the CDR3 DNA reads TGTGCCAGCAGCTTAGGCACACACTATAATTCACCCCTCCACTTT.

The chain recombines TRBV5-4 with TRBJ2-1; 7 bases fit TRBD2. V was pared by 2 bases and J by 10 bases, with 6 bases of the junction left unmatched. The V gene's germline CDR1 is SGHNT and CDR2 YYREEE (reference sequence). This CDR3 comprises 13 residues. CDR3 loop: CASSFGGSGEQFF. The CDR3 DNA follows: TGTGCCAGCAGCTTCGGGGGGAGCGGGGAGCAGTTCTTC.

The V and J genes are TRBV11-2 and TRBJ1-1, with 8 bases identical to TRBD1. V lost 5 bases and J lost 5; bases outside the gene matches: 7. Germline V gene sequence: CDR1 SGHAT, CDR2 FQNNGV. This CDR3 is 14 amino acids long. CDR3 amino acids: CASSGDRGITEAFF. CDR3 coding DNA: TGTGCCAGCAGCGGTGACAGGGGAATAACTGAAGCTTTCTTT.

The chain links TRBV14 to TRBJ2-7, with D possibly TRBD1 on 6 matching bases. In germline, CDR1 is SGHDN, CDR2 FVKESK. The CDR3 spans 14 residues. V was clipped by 0 bases and J by 3 bases, with 9 bases between them. The CDR3 DNA is TGTGCCAGCAGCCAAGATACCAGGGGCTACGAGCAGTACTTC. Amino acids: CASSQDTRGYEQYF.

The rearrangement joins TRBV19 to TRBJ1-5; tentatively, D is TRBD1 (6 bases). Trimming cost V 3 bases and J 11 bases, with 23 bases left between them. From germline, CDR1 is LNHDA and CDR2 SQIVND (reference sequence). The CDR3 is 16 residues long. This chain's CDR3 is CASSIHDTGLRGAQHF. The DNA for the CDR3 is TGTGCCAGTAGTATCCACGATACAGGGCTGAGAGGGGCCCAGCATTTT.

The genes are TRBV6-6 and TRBJ1-4, with 7 bases matching TRBD1. V lost 0 bases and J lost 8; bases outside the gene matches: 9. This CDR3 spans 16 amino acids. Germline CDR1 and CDR2: MNHNY and SVGAGI (reference sequence). The CDR3 loop reads CASSYSIERGREKLFF. CDR3 DNA: TGTGCCAGCAGTTACTCGATTGAAAGGGGGCGAGAAAAACTGTTTTTT.

The rearrangement uses TRBV7-2 and TRBJ2-7; TRBD1 agrees at 8 bases. The trim removed 3 bases at V and 6 bases at J, leaving 10 bases unmatched. The CDR3 is made up of 15 amino acids. From germline, CDR1 is SGHTA and CDR2 FQGNSA. CDR3 residues: CASSLRGQVGTEQYF. The CDR3 DNA sequence: TGTGCCAGCAGCTTGAGGGGACAGGTCGGGACCGAGCAGTACTTC.

The chain is built from TRBV6-5 and TRBJ1-5; 8 nucleotides line up with TRBD1. The length of the CDR3 is 15 residues. The J segment lost 2 bases and the V segment lost 6 bases, leaving 6 bases of the junction unmatched. The V gene's germline CDR1 is MNHEY and CDR2 SVGAGI. The CDR3 nucleotides read TGTGCCAGCAGCCCGGGGACAGGCGGCAATCAGCCCCAGCATTTT. Amino acids: CASSPGTGGNQPQHF.

The chain carries TRBV27 and TRBJ2-2, with 8 bases that match TRBD2. Germline V CDR1 and CDR2: MNHEY, SMNVEV (reference sequence). J gave up 7 bases and V 5 bases, and 6 bases lay outside the gene matches. The CDR3 contains 14 residues. This CDR3 is CASSPGTRGGELFF. DNA for the CDR3: TGTGCCAGCAGTCCCGGGACTAGAGGCGGGGAGCTGTTTTTT.

CDR3 DNA sequence: TGTGCCTGCCCGCGGGGTTCCGGGACAGGCAACTATGGCTACACCTTC. This gives the protein CACPRGSGTGNYGYTF. This rearrangement joins TRBV30 to TRBJ1-2; 8 bases fit TRBD1. The CDR3 contains 16 residues. The germline CDR1 and CDR2 sequences are GTSNPN and SVGIG (reference sequence). The ends lost 6 bases at V and 2 bases at J; junction bases unmatched: 14.

The V and J genes are TRBV4-3 and TRBJ2-7; D not resolved. CDR3 length equals 14 residues. Germline CDR1 LGHNA, CDR2 YSLEER. Trimming left V 1 base short and J 5 bases short, with 12 bases between. CDR3 sequence (DNA): TGCGCCAGCAGCCAAGCGCCGACACATCACGAGCAGTACTTC. Protein product: CASSQAPTHHEQYF.

CDR3 coding DNA: TGCGCCAGCAGCTTGGCCGGGGTAAGGGCTAACTATGGCTACACCTTC. It is translated as CASSLAGVRANYGYTF. This chain joins TRBV5-1 and TRBJ1-2; D gene uncertain. Germline CDR1 reads SGHRS; CDR2 reads YFSETQ. Trimming removed 0 bases from V and 0 bases from J, with 12 bases in between. This CDR3 has 16 amino acids.

The chain uses TRBV29-1 and TRBJ1-1, with D maybe TRBD1 (6 bases). This CDR3 comprises 10 residues. V was trimmed by 7 bases and J by 7 bases, leaving 10 bases between them. Per the germline V gene, CDR1 is SQVTM and CDR2 is ANQGSEA. The CDR3 coding sequence is TGCAGCGACCAGGGGAATGAAGCTTTCTTT. This codes for CSDQGNEAFF. Using reference TRBV29-1 and TRBJ1-1 for the parts outside the CDR3, the full variable domain is SAVISQKPSRDICQRGTSLTIQCQVDSQVTMMFWYRQQPGQSLTLIATANQGSEATYESGFVIDKFPISRPNLTFSTLTVSNMSPEDSSIYLCSDQGNEAFFGQGTRLTVV.

The CDR3 DNA sequence: TGTGCCAGCAGTTACCCCGGGAATGGCTACACCTTC. This translates into CASSYPGNGYTF. The gene calls are TRBV6-6 and TRBJ1-2; D is undetermined. Germline-derived CDR1 and CDR2 are MNHNY and SVGAGI (reference sequence). Trimming pared 2 bases from V and 6 bases from J, leaving 7 bases between. The CDR3 extends over 12 amino acids.

The rearrangement joins TRBV28 to TRBJ2-7, with TRBD2 identical over 7 bases. The CDR3 contains 15 residues. Trimming removed 6 bases from V and 2 bases from J; junction bases left unmatched: 10. CDR1 MDHEN and CDR2 SYDVKM come from the germline V gene. For the CDR3, the DNA is TGTGCCAGCAGGCTTGGGGGGGGGAGCACCTACGAGCAGTACTTC. It encodes CASRLGGGSTYEQYF.

This clone was seen a single time. The chain is built from TRBV7-3 and TRBJ1-2; tentative D call: TRBD1 (6 bases). Trimming stripped 1 base from V and 7 bases from J, with 16 bases between. This CDR3 spans 15 amino acids. Germline V gives CDR1 SGHTA, CDR2 FQGTGA. CDR3 residues: CASSLKGGSDRGYTF. The DNA of the CDR3 is TGTGCCAGCAGCTTAAAGGGGGGGAGTGATCGTGGCTACACCTTC.